This T cell receptor beta chain was identified in a study of OX40 agonist ivuxolimab in advanced cancers. Across the study: Melanoma, hepatocellular carcinoma, head and neck or renal cell cancer occurred in dose-escalation patients. The study's findings and limits: The study found that CD8+ T cells averaged more expanded clones than CD4+. Low normalized T-cell clonal expansion also characterized some of the nonresponders.

Assay: immunoSEQ multiplex PCR; the TCRdb copy retains only in-frame clones and omits some. The sample has 50,000 to 70,000 clones; about nine tenths are singletons. Germline CDR1 SGHRS, CDR2 YFSETQ. V lost 0 bases and J lost 0, with 16 bases in between. This CDR3 has 18 residues. Comment on this clone: The antigen remains undetermined.

The genes are TRBV5-1 and TRBJ2-1; perhaps TRBD2 as D (5 bases). The sequences come from CD4+ or CD8+ T cells sorted from blood, collected in a trial of the OX40 agonist ivuxolimab. The sequence was collected from an adult with an advanced solid tumor such as melanoma, head and neck, liver or kidney cancer. CDR3 loop: CASSLARASRSSYNEQFF. In DNA form, the CDR3 reads TGCGCCAGCAGCTTGGCCCGAGCTAGCAGGAGCTCCTACAATGAGCAGTTCTTC.